Listed here are 8 T cell receptor beta chains from one sample, sequenced in a study of blood T cell repertoires in COVID-19. TCRdb's table, derived via immunoSEQ multiplex PCR, lists solely in-frame clones and lacks some. The data show about 120,000 clones, around 85% seen once. Sequenced material: peripheral blood. These receptors all stem from a man in his sixties with acute or convalescent COVID-19.

For the CDR3, the DNA is TGTGCCAGCAGCTACGTAGCGGGGAGGAACACCGGGGAGCTGTTTTTT. It is translated as CASSYVAGRNTGELFF. The V call is TRBV11-2, the J call TRBJ2-2, with 8 bases lining up with TRBD2. Germline assignment: CDR1 SGHAT and CDR2 FQNNGV. Germline trimming cut 4 bases from V and 1 base from J; bases unmatched to any gene: 5. The CDR3 length is 16 residues.

The chain links TRBV5-5 to TRBJ2-5, with unresolved D. CDR1 is SGHKS, CDR2 YYEKEE, per germline (reference sequence). The CDR3 sequence is 12 residues long. Deletions cut 1 base from V and 4 bases from J, with 5 bases between. The CDR3 reads CASSLWAETQYF. CDR3 nucleotide sequence: TGTGCCAGCAGCTTGTGGGCAGAGACCCAGTACTTC.

Here the CDR3 reads CASSQDRGQEQYF. In DNA, the CDR3 is TGTGCCAGCAGCCAGGACAGGGGGCAAGAGCAGTACTTC. This chain uses TRBV5-4 with TRBJ2-7; 11 bases match TRBD1. Germline V CDR1 and CDR2: SGHNT, YYREEE (reference sequence). This CDR3 comprises 13 residues. With 4 bases clipped from V and 7 bases from J, the junction kept 4 bases outside the gene matches.

The V and J genes are TRBV9 and TRBJ2-7; maybe TRBD2 (6 bases). The ends were cut back, 4 bases at V and 5 bases at J, with 16 bases in the middle. The CDR3 loop spans 14 amino acids. Germline CDR1 is SGDLS and CDR2 is YYNGEE. CDR3 sequence: CASSPDGTADEQYF. CDR3 nucleotide sequence: TGTGCCAGCAGCCCAGACGGGACTGCGGACGAGCAGTACTTC.

This rearrangement joins TRBV7-6 to TRBJ2-5, with 11 bases matching TRBD1. The trim removed 3 bases at V and 5 bases at J, leaving 5 bases unmatched. Germline V gene sequence: CDR1 SGHVS, CDR2 FNYEAQ. CDR3 size: 15 residues. In nucleotides, the CDR3 is TGTGCCAGCAGCTTGGAGGGACAGGGGGGGGAGACCCAGTACTTC. Residues: CASSLEGQGGETQYF.

V usage is TRBV10-1 and J usage is TRBJ1-1; possible D gene TRBD1, 5 bases. The V gene's germline CDR1 is WNHNN and CDR2 SYGVQD (reference sequence). The ends were cut back, 0 bases at V and 6 bases at J, with 14 bases in the middle. CDR3 length: 15 residues. CDR3 region: CASSESTLIGAEAFF. DNA of the CDR3: TGCGCCAGCAGTGAGTCGACTCTCATAGGGGCTGAAGCTTTCTTT.

The rearrangement joins TRBV7-9 to TRBJ1-1; D unresolved. The CDR3 extends over 14 amino acids. Trimming took 2 bases from V and 10 from J, leaving 17 bases between them. Germline loops: CDR1 SEHNR, CDR2 FQNEAQ (reference sequence). The CDR3 DNA reads TGTGCCAGCAGCTTATTAGGGAGGAACGAGGGAGCTTTCTTT. This sequence encodes CASSLLGRNEGAFF.

The rearrangement joins TRBV27 to TRBJ2-2; possible D gene TRBD1, 6 bases. Per germline, CDR1 MNHEY and CDR2 SMNVEV (reference sequence). Trimming cost V 6 bases and J 5 bases, with 13 bases left between them. The CDR3 totals 14 residues. As DNA, the CDR3 is TGTGCCAGCAGCCCAACAGGGTTAACCGGGGAGCTGTTTTTT. Its protein is CASSPTGLTGELFF.